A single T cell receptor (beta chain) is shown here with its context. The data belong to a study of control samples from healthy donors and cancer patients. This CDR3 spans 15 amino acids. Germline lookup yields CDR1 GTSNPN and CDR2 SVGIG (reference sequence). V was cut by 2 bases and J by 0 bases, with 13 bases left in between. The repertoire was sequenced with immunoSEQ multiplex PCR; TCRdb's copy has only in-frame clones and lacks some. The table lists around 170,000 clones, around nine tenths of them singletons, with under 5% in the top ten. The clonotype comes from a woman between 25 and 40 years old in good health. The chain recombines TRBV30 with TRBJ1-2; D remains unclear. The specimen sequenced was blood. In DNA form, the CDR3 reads TGTGCCTGGAGTTTGCTCAGGCTTACTAACTATGGCTACACCTTC. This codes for CAWSLLRLTNYGYTF.